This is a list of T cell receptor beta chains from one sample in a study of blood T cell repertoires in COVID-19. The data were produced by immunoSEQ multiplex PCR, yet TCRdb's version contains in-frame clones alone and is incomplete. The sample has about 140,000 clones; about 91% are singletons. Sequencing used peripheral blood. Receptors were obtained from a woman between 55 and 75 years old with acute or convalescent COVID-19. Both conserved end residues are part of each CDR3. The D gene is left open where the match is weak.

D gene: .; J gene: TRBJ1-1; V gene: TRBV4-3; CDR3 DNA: TGCGCCAGCAGCCCACTCGGGGATAACACTGAAGCTTTCTTT; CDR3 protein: CASSPLGDNTEAFF
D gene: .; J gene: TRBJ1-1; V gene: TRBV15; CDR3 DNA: TGTGCCACCAGCAGAGGTCGTCGGGGGATGAACACTGAAGCTTTCTTT; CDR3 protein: CATSRGRRGMNTEAFF
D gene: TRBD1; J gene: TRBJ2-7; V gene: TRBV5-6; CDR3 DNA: TGTGCCAGCAGCTTGTTCGCAGGGGGCTCCTACGAGCAGTACTTC; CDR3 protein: CASSLFAGGSYEQYF
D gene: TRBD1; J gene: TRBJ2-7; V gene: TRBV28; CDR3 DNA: TGTGCCAGCAGTCTAGCCGGGACAGGTGACGAGCAGTACTTC; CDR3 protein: CASSLAGTGDEQYF
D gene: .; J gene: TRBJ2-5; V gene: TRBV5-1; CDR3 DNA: TGCGCCAGCAGCCAGAGCGCCCAAGAGACCCAGTACTTC; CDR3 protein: CASSQSAQETQYF
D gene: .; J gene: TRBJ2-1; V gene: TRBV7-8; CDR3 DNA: TGTGCCACCAAAGCGGGCCCGCATCTCAATGAGCAGTTCTTC; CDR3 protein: CATKAGPHLNEQFF
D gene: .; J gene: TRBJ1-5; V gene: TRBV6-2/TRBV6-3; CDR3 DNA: TGTGCCAGCAGTTATGGCGGACAAGCAATCAGGCCCCAGCATTTT; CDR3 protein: CASSYGGQAIRPQHF
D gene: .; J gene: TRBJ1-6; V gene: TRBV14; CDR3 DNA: TGTGCCAGCAGCGGAGGTGGGCATTCACCCCTCCACTTT; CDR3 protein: CASSGGGHSPLHF
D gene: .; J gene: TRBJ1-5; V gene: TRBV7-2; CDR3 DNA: TGTGCCAGCAGTCCCGCAGGGATCAATCAGCCCCAGCATTTT; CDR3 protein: CASSPAGINQPQHF
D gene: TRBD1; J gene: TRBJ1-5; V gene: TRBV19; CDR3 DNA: TGTGCCAGTAGTTTTACAGGGGTGGCTTATTTT; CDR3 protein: CASSFTGVAYF
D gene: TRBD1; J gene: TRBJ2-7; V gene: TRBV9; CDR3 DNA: TGTGCCAGCAGCGTAGGGACAGGTCCCTACGAGCAGTACTTC; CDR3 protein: CASSVGTGPYEQYF
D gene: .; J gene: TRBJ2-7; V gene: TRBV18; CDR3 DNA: TGTGCCAGCTCATCAATGGCACAGGTGCTCCTAGACGAGCAGTACTTC; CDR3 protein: CASSSMAQVLLDEQYF
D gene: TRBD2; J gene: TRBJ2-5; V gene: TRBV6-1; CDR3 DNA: TGTGCCAGCAGTGTGCTATGGACTAGCGGGGGGCCCAGGCAAGAGACCCAGTACTTC; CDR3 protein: CASSVLWTSGGPRQETQYF
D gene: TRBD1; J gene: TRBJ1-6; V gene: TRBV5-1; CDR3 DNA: TGCGCCAGCAGCTTGGGGGCCCTGACAGGGGGCTATACTTCACCCCTCCACTTT; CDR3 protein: CASSLGALTGGYTSPLHF